This T cell receptor beta chain was observed in a study of identical twins. Study outcomes and limitations: Model-predicted out-of-frame TCR alpha sharing fell below observed values in monozygotic twins.

MiXCR, applied by TCRdb to the 5' RACE reads, yields one record per CDR3 protein. The sample has 1,800,000 or so distinct CDR3 sequences, around 33% seen once. There are 16 residues in the CDR3. CDR1 is MNHEY, CDR2 SVGEGT, per germline. V dropped 2 bases and J dropped 0 bases, with 11 bases sitting between them. This clonotype was observed a few times. What it binds is not known. This sequence originates from a newborn girl in good health. The sample taken for sequencing was cord blood. The genes are TRBV6-2 or TRBV6-3 and TRBJ2-4; D is undetermined. In DNA form, the CDR3 reads TGTGCCAGCAGTTACGTCCCGCAGTTAGCCAAAAACATTCAGTACTTC. This codes for CASSYVPQLAKNIQYF.